The 27 T cell receptor beta chains in this list originate from one sample, sequenced in a study of cytomegalovirus exposure and HLA in healthy donors. PCR employed 60 Vbeta and 13 Jbeta primers. The repertoire was sequenced with immunoSEQ multiplex PCR; TCRdb's copy has only in-frame clones and lacks some. This table has about 190,000 clones, about 84% appearing once. Sequences were obtained from PBMCs. The receptors shown here come from a man aged 50 to 59 in good health and CMV-seronegative.

The chain has TRBV10-3 and TRBJ1-1, with TRBD1 matching over 8 bases. V shed 5 bases, J shed 7 bases, and the junction held 6 bases outside the gene matches. The CDR3 is 13 amino acids. Germline assignment: CDR1 ENHRY and CDR2 SYGVKD. CDR3 sequence: CAISPTGDGEAFF. The DNA of the CDR3 is TGTGCCATCAGTCCGACAGGGGATGGTGAAGCTTTCTTT.

This clone was recorded once. The rearrangement links TRBV19 to TRBJ1-5, with 9 nucleotides matching TRBD1. This CDR3 comprises 15 residues. The V segment lost 7 bases and the J segment 5 bases; nucleotides outside the gene matches: 9. The germline V gene encodes CDR1 LNHDA and CDR2 SQIVND (reference sequence). The CDR3 bases are TGTGCCAGTACGGGACAGGGCCTTGTCTATCAGCCCCAGCATTTT. It codes for CASTGQGLVYQPQHF.

The rearrangement uses TRBV29-1 and TRBJ2-7, with 9 bases identical to TRBD1. The trim removed 5 bases at V and 6 bases at J, leaving 5 bases unmatched. CDR1 and CDR2 (germline): SQVTM, ANQGSEA. The CDR3 contains 12 residues. CDR3 coding DNA: TGCAGCGTTCGTACAGGGGGCCCCGAGCAGTACTTC. Its protein product is CSVRTGGPEQYF.

The chain is built from TRBV7-9 and TRBJ1-4; D gene ambiguous. From germline, CDR1 is SEHNR and CDR2 FQNEAQ (reference sequence). This CDR3 spans 11 amino acids. The V and J ends lost 8 bases and 13 bases respectively, with 14 bases between them. The CDR3 region is CASGGYGLLFF. The CDR3 nucleotides are TGTGCCAGCGGAGGTTACGGTTTACTGTTTTTT.

V is TRBV19 and J is TRBJ2-3, with TRBD2 matching over 13 bases. The CDR3 totals 17 residues. Germline V gene lookup returns CDR1 LNHDA and CDR2 SQIVND (reference sequence). J gave up 3 bases and V 7 bases, and 10 bases lay outside the gene matches. The CDR3 loop is CASIAPGLAGRTDTQYF. CDR3 DNA sequence: TGTGCCAGTATTGCCCCGGGACTAGCGGGGAGGACAGATACGCAGTATTTT.

The chain has TRBV6-1 and TRBJ2-7; D unclear. Germline CDR1 is MNHNS and CDR2 is SASEGT. V shed 6 bases and J shed 1 base, with 7 bases lying between them. The CDR3 spans 12 residues. CDR3 sequence: CASRTGSYEQYF. CDR3 in DNA: TGTGCCAGCAGGACCGGGTCCTACGAGCAGTACTTC.

This clone was counted a single time. The CDR3, as DNA: TGTGCCAGCAGCTCCCTGGGGATTAGGGGGAAAGGGGGACGGGAGCAGTACTTC. Translated, it gives CASSSLGIRGKGGREQYF. The rearrangement joins TRBV7-6 to TRBJ2-7; TRBD1 is a possible D gene (6 bases). Trimming stripped 4 bases from V and 7 bases from J, with 29 bases between. The CDR3 covers 18 residues. CDR1 SGHVS and CDR2 FNYEAQ come from the germline V gene.

This clone appeared once. This rearrangement joins TRBV5-8 to TRBJ2-5; tentatively, D is TRBD2 (6 bases). V was pared by 0 bases and J by 1 base, with 13 bases between. CDR3 length: 16 residues. Germline values: CDR1 SGHTS, CDR2 YDEGEE. In DNA form, the CDR3 reads TGTGCCAGCAGCTTGGGAAGCGGGCGGACCCAAGAGACCCAGTACTTC. It translates to CASSLGSGRTQETQYF. Supplemented by reference TRBV5-8 and TRBJ2-5, the full variable domain reads EAGVTQSPTHLIKTRGQQATLRCSPISGHTSVYWYQQALGLGLQFLLWYDEGEERNRGNFPPRFSGRQFPNYSSELNVNALELEDSALYLCASSLGSGRTQETQYFGPGTRLLVL.

J is TRBJ2-2 and V is TRBV7-8; 9 nucleotides match TRBD1. The junction had 7 bases not matched to a gene; V was cut back by 5 bases and J by 6 bases. The CDR3 sequence is 15 residues long. The germline CDR1 and CDR2 sequences are SGHVS and FQNEAQ. The CDR3 DNA is TGTGCCAGCAGCCTTGACAGGGGGAAGGCCGGGGAGCTGTTTTTT. It translates to CASSLDRGKAGELFF. Combining the CDR3 with reference TRBV7-8 and TRBJ2-2 gives the whole variable domain GAGVSQSPRYKVAKRGQDVALRCDPISGHVSLFWYQQALGQGPEFLTYFQNEAQLDKSGLPSDRFFAERPEGSVSTLKIQRTQQEDSAVYLCASSLDRGKAGELFFGEGSRLTVL.

As to this clone: Other DNA sequences from this sample encode an identical CDR3 as well. This chain connects TRBV5-1 to TRBJ1-3; possible D gene TRBD1, 6 bases. Deletions cut 4 bases from V and 0 bases from J, with 11 bases between. The CDR3 has 15 residues. Germline V gene lookup returns CDR1 SGHRS and CDR2 YFSETQ. The CDR3 DNA reads TGCGCCAGCAGCCTACAGGGCTTCTCTGGAAACACCATATATTTT. Amino acids: CASSLQGFSGNTIYF.

The chain employs TRBV5-6 and TRBJ2-7; D is uncertain. Trimming pared 4 bases from V and 7 bases from J, leaving 9 bases between. Germline loops: CDR1 SGHDT, CDR2 YYEEEE. This CDR3 contains 11 residues. This CDR3 is CASSLREEQYF. CDR3 sequence (DNA): TGTGCCAGCAGCCTCCGCGAGGAGCAGTACTTC.

The chain carries TRBV9 and TRBJ1-2, with D tentatively TRBD1 (5 bases). Between the trimmed V and J ends, which lost 3 bases and 7 bases, there was a span of 13 bases. Germline CDR1 reads SGDLS; CDR2 reads YYNGEE. The CDR3 totals 13 residues. The CDR3, as DNA: TGTGCCAGCAGCGGTGAACAGGTGCTTGGCTACACCTTC. Translation gives CASSGEQVLGYTF.

The chain employs TRBV5-6 and TRBJ2-3; weak D call: TRBD2 (6 bases). V gave up 4 bases and J gave up 2 bases, with 11 bases separating them. Germline-derived CDR1 and CDR2 are SGHDT and YYEEEE. The CDR3 totals 14 residues. The CDR3 coding sequence is TGTGCCAGCAGCCCCGGGACTGTCACAGATACGCAGTATTTT. Its translation: CASSPGTVTDTQYF.

The chain employs TRBV7-3 and TRBJ2-5, with a weak D call TRBD1 (5 bases). CDR1 is SGHTA, CDR2 FQGTGA, per germline. This CDR3 has 14 amino acids. Deletions cut 5 bases from V and 2 bases from J, with 12 bases between. CDR3 protein: CASSLYDRQETQYF. The CDR3 nucleotides are TGTGCCAGCAGCCTCTACGACAGACAAGAGACCCAGTACTTC.

The V call is TRBV11-2, the J call TRBJ2-5; 11 bases line up with TRBD2. This CDR3 region has 15 residues. CDR1 SGHAT and CDR2 FQNNGV come from the germline V gene. V trimming: 0 bases; J trimming: 4 bases; junction bases outside the gene matches: 1. Here the CDR3 reads CASSLDGTSGETQYF. The CDR3 DNA follows: TGTGCCAGCAGCTTAGACGGGACTAGCGGAGAGACCCAGTACTTC.

The rearrangement uses TRBV15 and TRBJ1-6; possibly TRBD1 for D (5 bases). Germline assignment: CDR1 LNHNV and CDR2 YYDKDF (reference sequence). The CDR3 contains 14 residues. Trimming pared 5 bases from V and 8 bases from J, leaving 13 bases between. The DNA of the CDR3 is TGTGCCACCAGCGGATGGGGGGGGGATTCACCCCTCCACTTT. Protein product: CATSGWGGDSPLHF. Full variable domain (missing parts from reference TRBV15 and TRBJ1-6): DAMVIQNPRYQVTQFGKPVTLSCSQTLNHNVMYWYQQKSSQAPKLLFHYYDKDFNNEADTPDNFQSRRPNTSFCFLDIRSPGLGDTAMYLCATSGWGGDSPLHFGNGTRLTVT.

The chain carries TRBV15 and TRBJ2-7, with D perhaps matching TRBD2 (7 bases). V lost 4 bases to trimming and J lost 9 bases, with 13 bases between them. The germline gives CDR1 LNHNV, CDR2 YYDKDF (reference sequence). This CDR3 contains 12 residues. The CDR3 protein is CATSTGGLGQYF. The CDR3 nucleotides are TGTGCCACCAGCACGGGGGGCCTGGGGCAGTACTTC.

V gene TRBV5-1 combines with J gene TRBJ2-3; D possibly corresponds to TRBD2 (6 bases). Per the germline V gene, CDR1 is SGHRS and CDR2 is YFSETQ. Trimming stripped 0 bases from V and 6 bases from J, with 8 bases between. This CDR3 has 13 residues. CDR3 coding DNA: TGCGCCAGCAGCTTGGGCGGGGCGGATACGCAGTATTTT. This translates into CASSLGGADTQYF.

In nucleotides, the CDR3 is TGTGCCAGTAGTATAGAGGGACAGGGGTTTTACGAGCAGTACTTC. Its translation: CASSIEGQGFYEQYF. J is TRBJ2-7 and V is TRBV19; 10 nucleotides match TRBD1. This CDR3 comprises 15 residues. Trimming cost V 0 bases and J 4 bases; bases outside gene matches: 3. Germline-derived CDR1 and CDR2 are LNHDA and SQIVND (reference sequence).

The chain employs TRBV27 and TRBJ2-7, with unresolved D. The CDR3 loop spans 14 amino acids. Per the germline V gene, CDR1 is MNHEY and CDR2 is SMNVEV (reference sequence). The V gene lost 6 bases and the J gene lost 3 bases, with 15 bases spanning the gap. CDR3 in amino acids: CASSPSQLIYEQYF. The CDR3 coding sequence is TGTGCCAGCAGCCCCTCACAGTTGATCTACGAGCAGTACTTC.

This clone appeared a few times. The gene calls are TRBV10-2 and TRBJ2-2; tentatively, D is TRBD1 (6 bases). CDR3 length equals 14 residues. V shed 6 bases and J shed 6 bases, with 14 bases lying between them. Germline values: CDR1 WSHSY, CDR2 SAAADI. The CDR3 region is CASSLQGNAGELFF. DNA of the CDR3: TGCGCCAGCAGCCTACAGGGAAATGCCGGGGAGCTGTTTTTT.

V usage is TRBV10-3 and J usage is TRBJ2-7; possible D gene TRBD2, 5 bases. CDR3 length: 15 residues. V dropped 4 bases and J dropped 6 bases, with 19 bases sitting between them. CDR1 ENHRY and CDR2 SYGVKD come from the germline V gene. The CDR3 nucleotides are TGTGCCATCAGTGTATCCCCCACGGGGTTAGGCGAGCAGTACTTC. It codes for CAISVSPTGLGEQYF.

This clone was seen a single time. The chain links TRBV11-3 to TRBJ2-7, with D perhaps matching TRBD2 (5 bases). This CDR3 has 12 amino acids. Deletions cut 5 bases from V and 6 bases from J, with 11 bases between. From germline, CDR1 is SGHNT and CDR2 YENEEA. This chain's CDR3 is CASSPGGREQYF. The CDR3 DNA is TGTGCCAGCAGCCCCGGCGGGCGCGAGCAGTACTTC.

The chain joins TRBV7-6 to TRBJ1-4; 8 nucleotides align to TRBD1. Germline values: CDR1 SGHVS, CDR2 FNYEAQ. The ends lost 4 bases at V and 7 bases at J; junction bases unmatched: 8. This CDR3 is built from 15 residues. CDR3 in DNA: TGTGCCAGCAGCTCCAGACAGGGGAGGATTGAAAAACTGTTTTTT. Its protein product is CASSSRQGRIEKLFF.

Details on this clone: In the same sample, other DNA sequences code for this CDR3. The rearrangement joins TRBV9 to TRBJ2-3; D gene unclear. Germline V gives CDR1 SGDLS, CDR2 YYNGEE. V was trimmed by 0 bases and J by 0 bases, leaving 8 bases between them. The CDR3 totals 15 residues. CDR3 sequence reads: CASSVGGSSTDTQYF. CDR3 nucleotide sequence: TGTGCCAGCAGCGTAGGCGGATCTAGCACAGATACGCAGTATTTT. Using reference TRBV9 and TRBJ2-3 for the parts outside the CDR3, the full variable domain is DSGVTQTPKHLITATGQRVTLRCSPRSGDLSVYWYQQSLDQGLQFLIQYYNGEERAKGNILERFSAQQFPDLHSELNLSSLELGDSALYFCASSVGGSSTDTQYFGPGTRLTVL.

This clone was seen just once. The genes are TRBV5-8 and TRBJ2-2; D is uncertain. The CDR3 consists of 13 residues. V was trimmed by 3 bases and J by 0 bases, leaving 3 bases between them. CDR1 and CDR2 from the germline V gene are SGHTS and YDEGEE. The CDR3 loop reads CASSSSNTGELFF. Here the CDR3 DNA reads TGTGCCAGCAGCTCCTCGAACACCGGGGAGCTGTTTTTT.

The chain is built from TRBV6-1 and TRBJ2-7; 8 nucleotides line up with TRBD1. Germline V lookup: CDR1 MNHNS, CDR2 SASEGT. Unmatched junction bases numbered 9, after V lost 6 bases and J lost 2 bases. CDR3 length: 15 amino acids. CDR3 sequence (DNA): TGTGCCAGCAGGAAGGACAGGGAGAGGACCTACGAGCAGTACTTC. It translates to CASRKDRERTYEQYF.